This T cell receptor beta chain was sequenced in a study of Ad26.COV2.S vaccination and SARS-CoV-2 variants. Study-wide results and caveats: Placebo recipients had lower spike-specific TCR breadth than vaccine recipients. Breadth, reportedly substantial, characterized the spike-specific CD8+ and CD4+ T cell responses after vaccination.

Sequencing used immunoSEQ multiplex PCR; TCRdb keeps in-frame clones, though not all of them. Of roughly 380,000 clones in the sample, approximately 90% are singletons; the top ten hold about 3.8%. Germline V gene lookup returns CDR1 LGHDT and CDR2 YNNKEL (reference sequence). The CDR3 loop spans 15 amino acids. The V end was cut by 0 bases, the J end by 4 bases, with 13 bases between. Details on this clone: The antigen remains undetermined.

This TCR was sampled from a human donor who had recovered from COVID-19. The chain uses TRBV3-1 (or the pseudogene TRBV3-2) and TRBJ2-7, with D possibly called TRBD1 or TRBD2 (6 bases each). Material: peripheral blood, obtained after recovery from COVID-19. The CDR3 reads CASSQDSGGWYEQYF. The CDR3 DNA follows: TGTGCCAGCAGCCAAGATTCCGGGGGCTGGTACGAGCAGTACTTC.